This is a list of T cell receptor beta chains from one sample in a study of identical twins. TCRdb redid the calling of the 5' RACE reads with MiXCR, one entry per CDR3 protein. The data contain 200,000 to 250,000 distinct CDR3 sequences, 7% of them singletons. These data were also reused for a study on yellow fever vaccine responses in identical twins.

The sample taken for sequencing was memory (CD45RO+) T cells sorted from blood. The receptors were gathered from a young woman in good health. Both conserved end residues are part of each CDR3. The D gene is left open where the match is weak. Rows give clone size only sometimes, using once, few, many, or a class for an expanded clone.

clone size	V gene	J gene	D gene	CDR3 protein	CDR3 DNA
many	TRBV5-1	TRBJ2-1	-	CASSLASSGHLEQFF	TGCGCCAGCAGCTTGGCGAGTAGCGGCCACCTTGAGCAGTTCTTC
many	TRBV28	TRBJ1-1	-	CASSSEGWGRGTEAFF	TGTGCCAGCAGTTCCGAGGGGTGGGGTCGGGGCACTGAAGCTTTCTTT
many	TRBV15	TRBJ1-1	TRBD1	CATSTLGQGGTEAFF	TGTGCCACCAGCACCTTAGGACAGGGAGGTACTGAAGCTTTCTTT
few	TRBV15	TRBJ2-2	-	CATSRDRGLTGELFF	TGTGCCACCAGCAGAGATCGTGGGCTAACCGGGGAGCTGTTTTTT
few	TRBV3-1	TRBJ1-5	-	CASSQGHDSNQPQHF	TGTGCCAGCAGCCAAGGACACGATAGCAATCAGCCCCAGCATTTT
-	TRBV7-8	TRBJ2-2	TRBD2	CASSLVGGSGELFF	TGTGCCAGCAGCTTAGTTGGCGGGAGTGGGGAGCTGTTTTTT
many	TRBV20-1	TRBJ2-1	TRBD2	CSAGPSGSYNEQFF	TGCAGTGCTGGCCCTAGCGGTTCCTACAATGAGCAGTTCTTC
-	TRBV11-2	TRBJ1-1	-	CASSRPAGTEAFF	TGTGCCAGCAGCAGGCCGGCGGGCACTGAAGCTTTCTTT
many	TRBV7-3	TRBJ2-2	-	CASSPGTTNTGELFF	TGTGCCAGCAGCCCCGGGACAACGAACACCGGGGAGCTGTTTTTT
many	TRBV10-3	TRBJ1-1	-	CAISERSQGMAFF	TGTGCCATCAGTGAGCGGAGCCAGGGGATGGCTTTCTTT
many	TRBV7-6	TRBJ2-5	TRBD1	CASTGTGVSETQYF	TGTGCCAGCACCGGGACAGGGGTATCTGAGACCCAGTACTTC
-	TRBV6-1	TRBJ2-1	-	CASTRVGFFNEQFF	TGTGCCAGTACCAGGGTCGGGTTTTTCAATGAGCAGTTCTTC
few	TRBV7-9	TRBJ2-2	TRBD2	CASSPPTSGRAIGELFF	TGTGCCAGCAGCCCCCCTACTAGCGGGAGGGCCATCGGGGAGCTGTTTTTT
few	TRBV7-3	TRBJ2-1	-	CASSLTSGPRGNEQFF	TGTGCCAGCAGCTTAACGAGCGGGCCAAGGGGGAATGAGCAGTTCTTC
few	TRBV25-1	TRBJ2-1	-	CASTPGSGPYNEQFF	TGTGCCAGCACCCCGGGGAGCGGCCCCTACAATGAGCAGTTCTTC
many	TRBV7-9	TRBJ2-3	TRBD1	CASSSNRGHGTQYF	TGTGCCAGCAGCAGTAACAGGGGGCACGGTACGCAGTATTTT
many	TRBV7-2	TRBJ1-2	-	CASSSWGDPNYGYTF	TGTGCCAGCAGCTCATGGGGGGATCCTAACTATGGCTACACCTTC
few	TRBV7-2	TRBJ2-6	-	CASSGKGLSSGANVLTF	TGTGCCAGCAGCGGAAAAGGGTTAAGCTCTGGGGCCAACGTCCTGACTTTC
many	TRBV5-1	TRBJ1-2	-	CASSFVQGIDGYTF	TGCGCCAGCAGCTTCGTGCAGGGGATTGATGGCTACACCTTC
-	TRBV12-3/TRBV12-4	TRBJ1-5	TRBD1	CASSWTGKNQPQHF	TGTGCCAGCAGTTGGACAGGGAAAAATCAGCCCCAGCATTTT
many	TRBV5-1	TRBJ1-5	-	CASSLVGASNQPQHF	TGCGCCAGCAGCTTGGTGGGGGCTTCGAATCAGCCCCAGCATTTT
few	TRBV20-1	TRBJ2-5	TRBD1	CSARRGQFSGTQYF	TGCAGTGCTAGAAGGGGGCAGTTCAGCGGAACCCAGTACTTC
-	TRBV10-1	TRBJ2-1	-	CASSESTGSYNEQFF	TGCGCCAGCAGTGAGTCGACAGGCTCCTACAATGAGCAGTTCTTC